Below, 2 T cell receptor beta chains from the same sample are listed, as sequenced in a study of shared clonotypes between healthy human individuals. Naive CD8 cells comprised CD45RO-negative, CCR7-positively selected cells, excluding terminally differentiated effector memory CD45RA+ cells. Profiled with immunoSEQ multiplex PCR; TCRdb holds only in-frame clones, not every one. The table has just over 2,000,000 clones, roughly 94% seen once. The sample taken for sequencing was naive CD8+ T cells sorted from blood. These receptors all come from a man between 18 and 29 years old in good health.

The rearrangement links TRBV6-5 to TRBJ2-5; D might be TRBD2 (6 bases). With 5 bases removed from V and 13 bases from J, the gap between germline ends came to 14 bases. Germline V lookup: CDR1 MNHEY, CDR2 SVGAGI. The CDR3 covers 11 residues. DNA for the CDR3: TGTGCCAGCAGTCCCGGGAGAGCCTGGTACTTC. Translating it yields CASSPGRAWYF.

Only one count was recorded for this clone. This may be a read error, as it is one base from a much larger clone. The CDR3 spells CASSYRSTEAFF. The DNA for the CDR3 is TGTGCCAGCAGTTACAGGAGCACTGAAGCTTTCTTT. The chain links TRBV7-2 to TRBJ1-1; possible D gene TRBD1, 5 bases. Trimming took 6 bases from V and 4 from J, leaving 9 bases between them. This CDR3 region has 12 residues. CDR1 SGHTA and CDR2 FQGNSA come from the germline V gene.